A selection of T cell receptor beta chains follows, all from one sample in a study of blood T cell repertoires in COVID-19. Using immunoSEQ multiplex PCR, the repertoire was profiled, and TCRdb retains in-frame clones only, with some absent. Among some 68,000 clones listed, more than 80% were seen once. The sequenced sample was peripheral blood. These receptors all stem from a middle-aged man with acute or convalescent COVID-19. The CDR3 runs from the conserved cysteine through the conserved F or W. Fields, in order: CDR3 length, clone size, J gene, V gene, D gene, CDR3 DNA, CDR3 protein. The D gene is left open where the match is weak. Some rows mark clone size as missing; the rest say once, few, many or name a class of expanded clone.

14 | NA | TRBJ2-5 | TRBV15 | TRBD1 | TGTGCCACCAGCAGCGGGACAGATCAAGAGACCCAGTACTTC | CATSSGTDQETQYF
14 | NA | TRBJ1-5 | TRBV4-3 | NA | TGCGCCAGCAGCCAAGACAGGTACAATCAGCCCCAGCATTTT | CASSQDRYNQPQHF
19 | NA | TRBJ2-1 | TRBV4-2 | TRBD2 | TGTGCCAGCAGCCAAGGGGGACTAGCGGGAGACAGCTCCTACAATGAGCAGTTCTTC | CASSQGGLAGDSSYNEQFF
16 | NA | TRBJ2-1 | TRBV7-2 | NA | TGTGCCAGCAGCTTAGTGGCCGGGGGCTCCTACAATGAGCAGTTCTTC | CASSLVAGGSYNEQFF
14 | few | TRBJ1-5 | TRBV6-5 | NA | TGTGCCAGCAGCCAGACAGGAGGCAATCAGCCCCAGCATTTT | CASSQTGGNQPQHF
15 | NA | TRBJ1-1 | TRBV9 | NA | TGTGCCAGCAGCGTAGTTGCCACCGCGGGGACTGAAGCTTTCTTT | CASSVVATAGTEAFF
13 | NA | TRBJ2-2 | TRBV28 | NA | TGTGCCACAGGGTTCAAAGTCACCGGGGAGCTGTTTTTT | CATGFKVTGELFF
17 | NA | TRBJ1-3 | TRBV5-6 | TRBD1 | TGTGCCAGCAGCTTGCTCGGACAGGGGTTCTCTGGAAACACCATATATTTT | CASSLLGQGFSGNTIYF
16 | NA | TRBJ2-1 | TRBV15 | TRBD2 | TGTGCCACCAGCAGAGAGCTAGCGGGAGCTTTTAATGAGCAGTTCTTC | CATSRELAGAFNEQFF
15 | NA | TRBJ1-5 | TRBV6-5 | NA | TGTGCCAGCCATCCCCAGGGGTTTGGCAATCAGCCCCAGCATTTT | CASHPQGFGNQPQHF
15 | once | TRBJ1-5 | TRBV2 | NA | TGTGCCAGCAGTGAAGTATCGTATAGCAATCAGCCCCAGCATTTT | CASSEVSYSNQPQHF
17 | NA | TRBJ2-1 | TRBV27 | TRBD1 | TGTGCCAGCAGCAGGGACAGGGAGCCCCGCTCCTACAATGAGCAGTTCTTC | CASSRDREPRSYNEQFF